These T cell receptor beta chains were read from a single sample in a study of blood T cell repertoires in COVID-19. The method was immunoSEQ multiplex PCR; TCRdb's version includes in-frame clones alone and lacks a portion of them. The data contain fewer than 200,000 clones, about 88% of them singletons. Material: PBMCs or T cells enriched from blood (not recorded which). These receptors were obtained from a woman aged 40 to 50 in a cohort exposed to, infected with or recovered from COVID-19 (not recorded which). Each CDR3 is given with its conserved first and last residue. D genes are given only for firm matches.

TRBV5-4	TRBJ1-1	.	CASSFGFGEGTEAFF	TGTGCCAGCAGCTTCGGGTTCGGGGAGGGGACTGAAGCTTTCTTT
TRBV28	TRBJ2-1	TRBD2	CASSSGTSGRVIRNEQFF	TGTGCCAGCAGCTCCGGGACTAGCGGGAGGGTCATAAGGAATGAGCAGTTCTTC
TRBV10-3	TRBJ1-5	TRBD1	CAISEDRGHSQPQHF	TGTGCCATCAGTGAGGACAGGGGGCATAGTCAGCCCCAGCATTTT
TRBV5-5	TRBJ1-2	.	CASSKPGQGSGGYTF	TGTGCCAGCAGCAAGCCCGGGCAGGGTTCAGGAGGCTACACCTTC
TRBV25-1	TRBJ1-1	.	CASSKPEGADTEAFF	TGTGCCAGCAGTAAACCCGAAGGGGCCGACACTGAAGCTTTCTTT
TRBV5-6	TRBJ1-6	.	CASSLTIDRWNSPLHF	TGTGCCAGCAGCTTGACGATTGACAGATGGAATTCACCCCTCCACTTT
TRBV4-3	TRBJ2-1	.	CASSQEVSGSYNEQFF	TGCGCCAGCAGCCAAGAGGTCAGCGGTTCCTACAATGAGCAGTTCTTC
TRBV5-1	TRBJ2-5	.	CASSSSRDLGETQYF	TGCGCCAGCAGCAGCTCCAGGGACTTGGGAGAGACCCAGTACTTC
TRBV30	TRBJ2-1	.	CAWSLTHNEQFF	TGTGCCTGGAGTCTAACCCACAATGAGCAGTTCTTC
TRBV2	TRBJ1-4	.	CASRGREKLFF	TGTGCCAGCAGGGGGAGGGAAAAACTGTTTTTT
TRBV7-9	TRBJ2-5	.	CASSPSLTTLETQYF	TGTGCCAGCAGTCCATCACTTACGACTTTGGAGACCCAGTACTTC
TRBV19	TRBJ1-5	TRBD1	CASSPKGQNNQPQHF	TGTGCCAGTAGTCCAAAGGGACAGAACAATCAGCCCCAGCATTTT
TRBV11-2	TRBJ1-2	.	CASSLEQGDYGYTF	TGTGCCAGCAGCTTAGAACAGGGAGACTATGGCTACACCTTC
TRBV19	TRBJ1-1	.	CASAGGNTEAFF	TGTGCCAGTGCCGGGGGGAACACTGAAGCTTTCTTT
TRBV11-2	TRBJ2-1	.	CASSYSHSSYNEQFF	TGTGCCAGCAGCTATTCTCATAGCTCCTACAATGAGCAGTTCTTC
TRBV7-6	TRBJ2-3	TRBD2	CASSNPLGGALGDTQYF	TGTGCCAGCAGTAACCCTTTGGGAGGGGCGCTCGGGGATACGCAGTATTTT
TRBV13	TRBJ1-2	.	CASSLGRNYGYTF	TGTGCCAGCAGCTTGGGGAGGAACTATGGCTACACCTTC
TRBV6-1	TRBJ2-7	TRBD2	CASSAGTSGWPPYEQYF	TGTGCCAGCAGTGCCGGGACTAGCGGGTGGCCGCCCTACGAGCAGTACTTC
TRBV5-4	TRBJ2-3	.	CASSLGGVDTDTQYF	TGTGCCAGCAGCTTGGGGGGGGTGGACACAGATACGCAGTATTTT
TRBV5-1	TRBJ2-1	.	CASCRDSTYNEQFF	TGCGCCAGCTGCCGGGACTCGACCTACAATGAGCAGTTCTTC
TRBV19	TRBJ2-1	.	CASSIGGFVVGEQFF	TGTGCCAGTAGTATTGGCGGGTTCGTAGTCGGTGAGCAGTTCTTC
TRBV10-3	TRBJ2-1	.	CAISDFKSGEQFF	TGTGCCATCAGTGATTTCAAGTCGGGTGAGCAGTTCTTC